These 23 T cell receptor beta chains were all obtained from the same sample, sequenced in a study of T-cell reconstitution after alpha-beta-depleted transplantation in children. Unique molecular identifiers were used in preparing the TCRbeta library. TCRdb reprocessed the PCR reads with MiXCR, giving one entry per CDR3 protein. The sample carries 500,000 or so distinct CDR3 sequences, over 25% recorded once. Sample: PBMCs from the stem cell graft donor, taken from the stem cell graft. These receptors were collected from a human donor who donated a stem cell graft to a child with aplastic anemia.

The chain links TRBV19 to TRBJ2-4; 9 nucleotides match TRBD1. Trimming at V came to 6 bases and at J to 0 bases, leaving 15 bases not matched to a gene. The CDR3 sequence is 19 residues long. Germline V gene lookup returns CDR1 LNHDA and CDR2 SQIVND (reference sequence). CDR3 in amino acids: CASRPRTGEKALAKNIQYF. The DNA of the CDR3 is TGTGCCAGTAGACCGCGGACAGGGGAAAAAGCACTAGCCAAAAACATTCAGTACTTC.

The J gene is TRBJ2-2, the V gene TRBV5-6, with TRBD2 as a possible D gene (7 bases). V lost 4 bases and J 6 bases, leaving 13 bases between the germline ends. The germline V gene encodes CDR1 SGHDT and CDR2 YYEEEE. This CDR3 spans 14 amino acids. The CDR3 sequence is CASSPGGLAGELFF. The DNA for the CDR3 is TGTGCCAGCAGCCCCGGGGGGCTCGCCGGGGAGCTGTTTTTT.

The rearrangement joins TRBV18 to TRBJ2-1, with D possibly matching TRBD1 (6 bases). The V end lost 3 bases, the J end lost 4 bases, and 10 bases lay between the germline ends. The CDR3 is 14 residues long. Germline V gives CDR1 KGHSH, CDR2 LQKENI. CDR3 region: CASSPNQGYNEQFF. CDR3 nucleotide sequence: TGTGCCAGCTCACCTAATCAGGGGTACAATGAGCAGTTCTTC.

This clonotype was detected a few times. This chain uses TRBV6-1 with TRBJ2-7; 9 bases agree with TRBD1. J was trimmed by 3 bases and V by 1 base; bases with no gene match: 1. The CDR3 covers 14 residues. Germline CDR1 reads MNHNS; CDR2 reads SASEGT. The CDR3 sequence is CASSEGTGVYEQYF. CDR3 nucleotides: TGTGCCAGCAGTGAAGGGACAGGGGTCTACGAGCAGTACTTC.

In its sample, this clonotype was seen a few times. This rearrangement joins TRBV6-2 or TRBV6-3 to TRBJ1-5; D is ambiguous. CDR1 MNHEY and CDR2 SVGEGT come from the germline V gene. This CDR3 has 11 residues. V shed 6 bases and J shed 11 bases, with 11 bases lying between them. The CDR3 is CASSGGGSQHF. CDR3 coding DNA: TGTGCCAGCAGCGGAGGAGGCTCCCAGCATTTT.

The chain employs TRBV13 and TRBJ2-6; a weak D match, TRBD1 (6 bases). Germline CDR1 and CDR2: PRHDT and FYEKMQ (reference sequence). This CDR3 contains 17 residues. Trimming cost V 4 bases and J 0 bases, with 13 bases left between them. The chain's CDR3 is CASSSPWTVSGANVLTF. DNA of the CDR3: TGTGCCAGCAGCTCACCATGGACAGTCTCTGGGGCCAACGTCCTGACTTTC.

V usage is TRBV5-1 and J usage is TRBJ2-4; D not certain. Deletions cut 5 bases from V and 2 bases from J, with 8 bases between. This CDR3 is built from 13 residues. Germline-derived CDR1 and CDR2 are SGHRS and YFSETQ. This CDR3 reads CASSRMPKNIQYF. In DNA, the CDR3 is TGCGCCAGCAGTAGGATGCCCAAAAACATTCAGTACTTC.

This rearrangement joins TRBV7-3 to TRBJ2-5, with 7 positions matching TRBD2. V was clipped by 1 base and J by 1 base; unmatched bases: 6. Germline CDR1 and CDR2: SGHTA and FQGTGA. The CDR3 runs to 16 residues. CDR3 DNA: TGTGCCAGCAGCTTAAGGGCTAGCGGACTCCAAGAGACCCAGTACTTC. This translates into CASSLRASGLQETQYF.

This clonotype was seen a few times. This rearrangement joins TRBV4-3 to TRBJ2-1, with 7 bases fitting TRBD2. V was clipped by 0 bases and J by 8 bases; unmatched bases: 19. Germline CDR1 reads LGHNA; CDR2 reads YSLEER. This CDR3 region has 19 residues. DNA of the CDR3: TGCGCCAGCAGCCAAGATTTCCTAGGGACTAAAAATCGGTTTCATGAGCAGTTCTTC. Translation gives CASSQDFLGTKNRFHEQFF.

This clonotype was found a few times. This chain uses TRBV20-1 with TRBJ2-1; possibly TRBD1 for D (6 bases). Germline CDR1 reads DFQATT; CDR2 reads SNEGSKA (reference sequence). CDR3 length equals 16 residues. Trimming took off 1 base at V and 0 bases at J, with 13 bases between the two ends. The CDR3: CSARGQETFSYNEQFF. The CDR3 DNA reads TGCAGTGCTAGAGGACAGGAAACATTCTCCTACAATGAGCAGTTCTTC.

V is TRBV12-3 or TRBV12-4 and J is TRBJ2-1; D gene uncertain. The V gene lost 5 bases and the J gene lost 7 bases, with 3 bases spanning the gap. CDR3 length: 10 residues. CDR3 in amino acids: CASSKNEQFF. The CDR3 coding sequence is TGTGCCAGCAGTAAGAATGAGCAGTTCTTC.

This chain links TRBV5-1 with TRBJ1-1; a possible D gene is TRBD1 (5 bases). There are 14 residues in the CDR3. Germline CDR1 and CDR2: SGHRS and YFSETQ. Trimming cost V 0 bases and J 4 bases, with 10 bases left between them. The CDR3 DNA reads as TGCGCCAGCAGCTTGGGTCCAGGGAGCACTGAAGCTTTCTTT. Protein sequence: CASSLGPGSTEAFF.

This clonotype was seen only once. This chain's CDR3 is CASLASDTDTQYF. CDR3 nucleotide sequence: TGTGCCAGTTTAGCATCGGACACAGATACGCAGTATTTT. The genes are TRBV12-3 or TRBV12-4 and TRBJ2-3; D is undetermined. This CDR3 comprises 13 residues. Between the trimmed V and J ends, which lost 9 bases and 2 bases, there was a span of 12 bases.

V gene TRBV19 combines with J gene TRBJ2-1; 7 bases map to TRBD2. Trimming cost V 3 bases and J 4 bases; bases outside gene matches: 6. CDR1 LNHDA and CDR2 SQIVND come from the germline V gene (reference sequence). This CDR3 has 15 residues. CDR3 sequence: CASSMVDSGYNEQFF. CDR3 DNA: TGTGCCAGTAGTATGGTCGATAGCGGGTACAATGAGCAGTTCTTC. Variable domain in full (rest from reference TRBV19 and TRBJ2-1): DGGITQSPKYLFRKEGQNVTLSCEQNLNHDAMYWYRQDPGQGLRLIYYSQIVNDFQKGDIAEGYSVSREKKESFPLTVTSAQKNPTAFYLCASSMVDSGYNEQFFGPGTRLTVL.

This clonotype was seen a few times. This chain links TRBV7-9 with TRBJ2-5, with 9 bases aligning to TRBD1. The CDR3 has 16 amino acids. Germline V lookup: CDR1 SEHNR, CDR2 FQNEAQ (reference sequence). V shed 2 bases, J shed 5 bases, and the junction held 9 bases outside the gene matches. CDR3 in amino acids: CASSLFLGQGQETQYF. In DNA form, the CDR3 reads TGTGCCAGCAGCTTATTCCTGGGACAGGGACAGGAGACCCAGTACTTC.

This clonotype showed up just a few times. This chain uses TRBV5-4 with TRBJ1-4, with D uncertain. V dropped 2 bases and J dropped 6 bases, with 11 bases sitting between them. CDR3 length: 14 amino acids. The germline V gene encodes CDR1 SGHNT and CDR2 YYREEE (reference sequence). DNA for the CDR3: TGTGCCAGCAGCTTTTCCGGGAGGGATGAAAAACTGTTTTTT. Translating it yields CASSFSGRDEKLFF.

The CDR3 DNA sequence: TGTGCCAGTAGTATACGGGGGGATCAGCCCCAGCATTTT. Protein: CASSIRGDQPQHF. The rearrangement links TRBV19 to TRBJ1-5; tentative D call: TRBD1 (5 bases). The CDR3 contains 13 residues. Trimming shortened V by 2 bases and J by 5 bases, and 7 bases separated the two germline ends. Germline loops: CDR1 LNHDA, CDR2 SQIVND (reference sequence).

The chain links TRBV15 to TRBJ2-3; D may be TRBD1 or TRBD2 (6 bases each). Germline CDR1 is LNHNV and CDR2 is YYDKDF (reference sequence). The CDR3 is 16 amino acids. Between the trimmed V and J ends, which lost 0 bases and 1 base, there was a span of 11 bases. Here the CDR3 reads CATSRDRGLGTDTQYF. The CDR3 DNA sequence: TGTGCCACCAGCAGAGACAGGGGACTCGGCACAGATACGCAGTATTTT.

The rearrangement links TRBV6-2 or TRBV6-3 to TRBJ2-7, with 11 positions matching TRBD1. Trimming cost V 0 bases and J 4 bases; bases outside gene matches: 5. The germline gives CDR1 MNHEY, CDR2 SVGEGT. The CDR3 is made up of 16 amino acids. The CDR3, as DNA: TGTGCCAGCAGTTACTCGAGGACAGGGGGCTTGTACGAGCAGTACGTC. Translation gives CASSYSRTGGLYEQYV.

This clonotype has only a few counts. This sequence joins TRBV11-2 and TRBJ2-7; TRBD2 is a possible D gene (6 bases). V gave up 7 bases and J gave up 7 bases, with 17 bases separating them. The CDR3 sequence is 13 residues long. Germline lookup yields CDR1 SGHAT and CDR2 FQNNGV. The CDR3 nucleotides are TGTGCCAGCACCTACTCGGGAGTGGGAGAGCAGTACTTC. This sequence encodes CASTYSGVGEQYF.

This chain joins TRBV29-1 and TRBJ1-5; 8 bases align to TRBD1. Trimming took 4 bases from V and 0 from J; bases not matched to a gene: 5. Per germline, CDR1 SQVTM and CDR2 ANQGSEA. The CDR3 has 15 residues. CDR3 residues: CSVAGTGPSNQPQHF. DNA for the CDR3: TGCAGCGTTGCGGGGACAGGTCCTAGCAATCAGCCCCAGCATTTT.

This clonotype was counted between two and nine times. J is TRBJ1-5 and V is TRBV5-5, with D possibly TRBD1 on 5 matching bases. V was pared by 4 bases and J by 1 base, with 12 bases between. Germline CDR1 SGHKS, CDR2 YYEKEE (reference sequence). CDR3 length equals 15 residues. This chain's CDR3 is CASSLGESSNQPQHF. CDR3 bases: TGTGCCAGCAGCCTGGGGGAGTCGAGCAATCAGCCCCAGCATTTT.

This clonotype came up a few times. The gene calls are TRBV20-1 and TRBJ2-7, with 9 positions matching TRBD2. CDR1 DFQATT and CDR2 SNEGSKA come from the germline V gene (reference sequence). The ends lost 6 bases at V and 3 bases at J; junction bases unmatched: 21. The CDR3 contains 18 residues. The CDR3 is CSARKGLAGWDNDYEQYF. As DNA, the CDR3 is TGCAGTGCAAGGAAAGGGCTAGCGGGATGGGATAACGACTACGAGCAGTACTTC.